The T cell receptor (beta chain) described here comes from a study of T cell responses to AZD1222 COVID-19 vaccine. With regard to this clone: Its specificity is unknown.

CDR3 size: 14 residues. Trimming took 6 bases from V and 2 from J, leaving 13 bases between them. In germline, CDR1 is SGHAT, CDR2 FQNNGV. The repertoire was sequenced with immunoSEQ multiplex PCR; TCRdb's copy has only in-frame clones and lacks some. This sample has more than 85,000 clones, with around 87% found just once. Findings of the study overall: The repertoires were collected only after the peak T cell response. The reported proportion of spike-specific TCRs targeting unmutated variant regions was nearly half. In a largely white British group with more females than males, clonal diversity was possibly underestimated. At baseline, seropositivity was found in only a handful of AZD1222 recipients.

This specimen consisted of peripheral blood, obtained 28 days after the second AZD1222 dose. The source of this sequence is an adult who received the AZD1222 COVID-19 vaccine. The chain has TRBV11-2 and TRBJ2-5; D possibly uses TRBD1 or TRBD2 (5 bases each). CDR3 sequence: CASRPTGRQETQYF. The CDR3 region has the DNA TGTGCCAGCAGACCTACGGGGCGTCAAGAGACCCAGTACTTC.